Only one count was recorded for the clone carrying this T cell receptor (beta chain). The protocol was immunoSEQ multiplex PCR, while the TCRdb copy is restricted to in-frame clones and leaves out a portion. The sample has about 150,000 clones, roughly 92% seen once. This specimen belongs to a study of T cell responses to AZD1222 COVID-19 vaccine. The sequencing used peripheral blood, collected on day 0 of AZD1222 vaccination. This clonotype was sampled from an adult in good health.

The DNA for the CDR3 is TGTGCCAGCAGCTTCCGGGACTCAAAAGAGACCCAGTACTTC. It yields the protein CASSFRDSKETQYF. V and J are TRBV7-9 and TRBJ2-5; D is possibly TRBD2 (6 bases). Germline V gene lookup returns CDR1 SEHNR and CDR2 FQNEAQ (reference sequence). This CDR3 comprises 14 residues. V was cut by 3 bases and J by 3 bases, with 11 bases left in between.